The 29 T cell receptor beta chains below all came from one sample that was sequenced in a study of T cells in Graves' hyperthyroidism and ophthalmopathy. Amplification targeted TCR beta CDR3 regions from RNA transcripts. A first-round RT-PCR of the TCR CDR3 used the HTBI primer set. TCRdb analysed the multiplex PCR reads with MiXCR anew, one entry per CDR3 protein. The data contain 490,000 or so distinct CDR3 sequences, approximately 20% of them seen just once; the ten biggest clones take up 40% to 50%. Specimen: blood. Receptor source: a man aged 35-49 years with Graves' ophthalmopathy.

This clonotype was counted between two and nine times. This may stem from a read error, because a much larger clone lies one nucleotide away. The CDR3 nucleotides read TGCAGTATCGGGGGTGCCTCCTACGAGCAGTACTTC. This codes for CSIGGASYEQYF. This sequence joins TRBV20-1 and TRBJ2-7, with D possibly being TRBD2 (6 bases). V was clipped by 8 bases and J by 0 bases, with 11 bases between them. Germline CDR1 is DFQATT and CDR2 is SNEGSKA (reference sequence). The CDR3 is 12 residues long.

This clonotype was found many times. The chain couples TRBV3-1 to TRBJ2-5, with TRBD2 identical over 7 bases. The CDR3 is 16 amino acids. Germline V gene data show CDR1 as LGHDT and CDR2 as YNNKEL (reference sequence). After removal of 2 bases from V and 3 bases from J, the junction contained 9 bases not matched to a gene. The DNA of the CDR3 is TGTGCCAGCAGCCAACCTCTGGCGGGAGAGGAAGAGACCCAGTACTTC. Translation: CASSQPLAGEEETQYF.

This clonotype was observed many times. This sequence joins TRBV12-3 or TRBV12-4 and TRBJ1-2; D perhaps matches TRBD1 (6 bases). The V end was cut by 5 bases, the J end by 7 bases, with 17 bases between. The CDR3 has 14 residues. The DNA of the CDR3 is TGTGCCAGCAGTCCCGGACAGTACGGCAGTGGCTACACCTTC. It translates to CASSPGQYGSGYTF.

As to this clonotype: Its ends do not fully match the called genes, so a read error is possible. This chain connects TRBV3-1 to TRBJ2-7; TRBD2 matches at 7 bases. Germline values: CDR1 LGHDT, CDR2 YNNKEL (reference sequence). The CDR3 sequence is 17 residues long. CDR3: CTSSPGDYSEIPYEQYF. In nucleotides, the CDR3 is TGTACCAGCAGCCCGGGGGACTATAGCGAAATCCCCTACGAGCAGTACTTC.

For this clonotype: This may be a read error: a much more frequent sequence differs by one nucleotide. The chain joins TRBV6-2 or TRBV6-3 to TRBJ1-1; tentatively, D is TRBD1 (6 bases). CDR1 is MNHEY and CDR2 is SVGEGT in the germline V gene. V was shortened by 11 bases and J by 6 bases, with 22 bases between the two germline ends. This CDR3 contains 14 residues. CDR3 loop: CASRLGAAHAEAFF. CDR3 sequence (DNA): TGTGCCTCGCGTTTGGGGGCCGCACACGCTGAAGCTTTCTTT.

The chain combines TRBV11-2 with TRBJ1-2; D is possibly TRBD1 (6 bases). CDR1 and CDR2 (germline): SGHAT, FQNNGV. V lost 7 bases to trimming and J lost 5 bases, with 23 bases between them. The length of the CDR3 is 16 residues. CDR3 sequence reads: CASNPGTGGLMYGYTF. The CDR3 DNA reads TGTGCCAGCAACCCCGGGACGGGGGGCCTAATGTATGGCTACACCTTC.

This clonotype has a handful of counts. V gene TRBV5-8 combines with J gene TRBJ2-1; 8 bases are shared with TRBD2. CDR3 length: 16 amino acids. The V segment lost 4 bases and the J segment 2 bases; nucleotides outside the gene matches: 8. Looked up from germline, CDR1 is SGHTS and CDR2 is YDEGEE. The CDR3 nucleotides read TGTGCCAGCAGCCAAGCGGGGGCACGGACCTACAATGAGCAGTTCTTC. This codes for CASSQAGARTYNEQFF.

As regards this clonotype: This may be a read error, as it is one base from a much larger clone. V gene TRBV2 combines with J gene TRBJ2-1; the match to TRBD2 covers 7 bases. Germline V gives CDR1 SNHLY, CDR2 FYNNEI. After removal of 6 bases from V and 8 bases from J, the junction contained 13 bases not matched to a gene. This CDR3 region has 15 residues. Here the CDR3 DNA reads TGTGCCAGCAGGGCGGGGGACCTCGGGCAGCATGAGCAGTTCTTC. It is translated as CASRAGDLGQHEQFF.

There are many counts of this clonotype. The chain is built from TRBV28 and TRBJ2-4; D is uncertain. V shed 2 bases and J shed 0 bases, with 11 bases lying between them. Per germline, CDR1 MDHEN and CDR2 SYDVKM. This CDR3 region has 16 residues. The CDR3 region is CASSLVRTLAKNIQYF. As DNA, the CDR3 is TGTGCCAGCAGTTTAGTAAGGACCTTAGCCAAAAACATTCAGTACTTC.

The chain combines TRBV20-1 with TRBJ2-7; 10 nucleotides match TRBD1. Germline CDR1 DFQATT, CDR2 SNEGSKA (reference sequence). The length of the CDR3 is 16 residues. V shed 5 bases and J 8 bases; nucleotides not matched to a gene: 18. This CDR3 reads CSAAPSAWDRGGKQYF. CDR3 sequence (DNA): TGCAGTGCTGCTCCCTCAGCTTGGGACAGGGGCGGGAAGCAGTACTTC.

The chain has TRBV12-3 or TRBV12-4 and TRBJ1-3; no firm D call. V lost 2 bases to trimming and J lost 2 bases, with 10 bases between them. The CDR3 extends over 15 amino acids. CDR3 coding DNA: TGTGCCAGCAGTTTAATCGGACCCCCTGGAAACACCATATATTTT. This gives the protein CASSLIGPPGNTIYF.

Many counts were recorded for this clonotype. The chain joins TRBV11-2 to TRBJ2-5, with 14 bases identical to TRBD2. Germline-derived CDR1 and CDR2 are SGHAT and FQNNGV. The J segment lost 5 bases and the V segment lost 1 base, leaving 6 bases of the junction unmatched. The CDR3 has 17 amino acids. DNA for the CDR3: TGTGCCAGCAGCTTAGGACTAGCGGGAGGGCCGGAGGAGACCCAGTACTTC. It specifies CASSLGLAGGPEETQYF.

Concerning this clonotype itself: At one end the junction does not follow the germline gene, possibly because of a read error. The genes are TRBV7-7 and TRBJ2-2; D unclear. CDR1 is SSHAT, CDR2 FNYEAQ, per germline (reference sequence). The CDR3 has 14 amino acids. CDR3 coding DNA: TGTGCTAGCAGCTCGTCGAGCAACACCGGGGAGCTGTTTTTT. Amino acid sequence: CASSSSSNTGELFF.

This clonotype was seen at least ten times. The V gene is TRBV15, the J gene TRBJ2-7, with 10 bases identical to TRBD1. Germline CDR1 is LNHNV and CDR2 is YYDKDF (reference sequence). The CDR3 consists of 15 residues. After removal of 4 bases from V and 0 bases from J, the junction contained 3 bases not matched to a gene. CDR3 sequence (DNA): TGTGCCACCAGCACCGGGACAGGGGTCTCCTACGAGCAGTACTTC. Its translation is CATSTGTGVSYEQYF.

This clonotype has more than one count but fewer than ten. This rearrangement joins TRBV20-1 to TRBJ1-6; the D is unclear. Germline CDR1 DFQATT, CDR2 SNEGSKA (reference sequence). Between the trimmed V and J ends, which lost 5 bases and 4 bases, there was a span of 15 bases. The CDR3 consists of 15 residues. CDR3 amino acids: CSAPRAAHYNSPLHF. As DNA, the CDR3 is TGCAGTGCTCCCCGGGCAGCACATTATAATTCACCCCTCCACTTT.

CDR3: CASSQVGSAGGYEQYF. The CDR3 DNA sequence: TGCGCCAGCAGCCAGGTCGGGTCAGCGGGAGGCTACGAGCAGTACTTC. V usage is TRBV4-1 and J usage is TRBJ2-7, with TRBD2 matching 9 bases. CDR3 size: 16 residues. Germline values: CDR1 MGHRA, CDR2 YSYEKL. The J segment lost 3 bases and the V segment lost 3 bases, leaving 9 bases of the junction unmatched.

J is TRBJ2-4 and V is TRBV3-1, with 12 bases that match TRBD2. Germline assignment: CDR1 LGHDT and CDR2 YNNKEL (reference sequence). Trimming cost V 2 bases and J 8 bases; bases outside gene matches: 4. The CDR3 is made up of 15 amino acids. The CDR3 DNA is TGTGCCAGCAGCCAAACTAGCGGGAGGAGGGACATTCAGTACTTC. Protein: CASSQTSGRRDIQYF.

The V call is TRBV6-2 or TRBV6-3, the J call TRBJ2-3; weak D call: TRBD2 (5 bases). The CDR3 is 15 residues long. Germline CDR1 and CDR2: MNHEY and SVGEGT. Trimming left V 3 bases short and J 0 bases short, with 10 bases between. The CDR3: CASSYSEYSTDTQYF. CDR3 DNA: TGTGCCAGCAGTTATAGCGAATATAGCACAGATACGCAGTATTTT.

V gene TRBV4-1 combines with J gene TRBJ1-1, with a weak D call TRBD1 (5 bases). This CDR3 is 13 amino acids long. V shed 1 base and J shed 8 bases, with 11 bases lying between them. Germline CDR1 and CDR2: MGHRA and YSYEKL. CDR3 nucleotide sequence: TGCGCCAGCAGCCAAGTCGGGGCCGGGGAAGCTTTCTTT. This codes for CASSQVGAGEAFF.

This clonotype was detected a few times. CDR3 sequence (DNA): TGTGCCAGCAGCCCCTCTGGGGGGCGGGGCACAGATACGCAGTATTTT. Residues: CASSPSGGRGTDTQYF. The rearrangement uses TRBV5-4 and TRBJ2-3; the D gene could be TRBD1 or TRBD2 (6 bases each). CDR1 SGHNT and CDR2 YYREEE come from the germline V gene (reference sequence). The V and J ends lost 4 bases and 1 base respectively, with 16 bases between them. The CDR3 is 16 amino acids.

The V call is TRBV2, the J call TRBJ2-1, with 7 bases identical to TRBD1. This CDR3 comprises 12 residues. The junction had 7 bases not matched to a gene; V was cut back by 8 bases and J by 9 bases. The V gene's germline CDR1 is SNHLY and CDR2 FYNNEI. The CDR3 spells CASLTTGREQFF. The DNA for the CDR3 is TGTGCCAGCCTTACGACAGGGCGTGAGCAGTTCTTC.

This clonotype was found a few times. V gene TRBV2 combines with J gene TRBJ2-5; D remains unclear. Deletions cut 3 bases from V and 5 bases from J, with 7 bases between. This CDR3 is 12 amino acids long. Germline loops: CDR1 SNHLY, CDR2 FYNNEI. DNA of the CDR3: TGTGCCAGCAGTGATGCGGTGGAGACCCAGTACTTC. Translating gives CASSDAVETQYF.

Ten or more counts support this clonotype. The chain links TRBV30 to TRBJ1-2, with TRBD1 matching 7 bases. Germline CDR1 and CDR2: GTSNPN and SVGIG (reference sequence). The CDR3 loop spans 15 amino acids. Trimming removed 0 bases from V and 0 bases from J; junction bases left unmatched: 4. CDR3: CAWSVRQGANYGYTF. The CDR3 region has the DNA TGTGCCTGGAGTGTAAGGCAGGGGGCTAACTATGGCTACACCTTC.

This clonotype has a handful of counts. This sequence joins TRBV7-2 and TRBJ2-2, with 9 bases lining up with TRBD2. The junction had 9 bases not matched to a gene; V was cut back by 0 bases and J by 4 bases. The CDR3 has 18 amino acids. CDR1 and CDR2 from the germline V gene are SGHTA and FQGNSA. The CDR3 region has the DNA TGTGCCAGCAGCTTAGCGGGTAGCGGGGGCCTCGGCACCGGGGAGCTGTTTTTT. It is translated as CASSLAGSGGLGTGELFF.

This clonotype was recorded a few times. This chain uses TRBV7-9 with TRBJ2-1; 14 nucleotides agree with TRBD2. CDR3 length: 15 residues. Germline CDR1 reads SEHNR; CDR2 reads FQNEAQ (reference sequence). Unmatched junction bases numbered 5, after V lost 5 bases and J lost 8 bases. Here the CDR3 reads CASSRGTSGRDEQFF. The CDR3 DNA follows: TGTGCCAGCAGCCGCGGGACTAGCGGGAGAGATGAGCAGTTCTTC.

In its sample, this clonotype was seen many times. The V and J genes are TRBV2 and TRBJ2-6, with 7 bases aligning to TRBD2. V shed 8 bases, J shed 3 bases, and the junction held 4 bases outside the gene matches. In germline, CDR1 is SNHLY, CDR2 FYNNEI. The CDR3 sequence is 14 residues long. CDR3 DNA sequence: TGTGCCAGCGCCGGGGGGTATGGGGCCAACGTCCTGACTTTC. As protein: CASAGGYGANVLTF.

This clonotype was found many times. The gene calls are TRBV5-1 and TRBJ2-4; TRBD1 or TRBD2 may be the D gene (5 bases each). In germline, CDR1 is SGHRS, CDR2 YFSETQ. The ends were cut back, 0 bases at V and 0 bases at J, with 10 bases in the middle. The CDR3 runs 16 residues. CDR3 residues: CASSLAGGVAKNIQYF. The CDR3 DNA reads TGCGCCAGCAGCTTGGCTGGGGGAGTAGCCAAAAACATTCAGTACTTC.

This clonotype was seen a few times. The V gene is TRBV30, the J gene TRBJ1-4; no reliable D call. CDR1 is GTSNPN, CDR2 SVGIG, per germline (reference sequence). V was trimmed by 7 bases and J by 6 bases, leaving 9 bases between them. This CDR3 contains 11 residues. CDR3 sequence reads: CAYDTDEKLFF. CDR3 sequence (DNA): TGTGCCTACGATACAGATGAAAAACTGTTTTTT.

The chain has TRBV3-1 and TRBJ2-7, with TRBD2 matching over 7 bases. The CDR3 runs 12 residues. Germline trimming cut 8 bases from V and 3 bases from J; bases unmatched to any gene: 4. From germline, CDR1 is LGHDT and CDR2 YNNKEL (reference sequence). In DNA form, the CDR3 reads TGTGCCAGCGGGAGGGCAGTCTACGAGCAGTACTTC. It encodes CASGRAVYEQYF.